The table lists the clone carrying this T cell receptor beta chain with a count of one. The data derive from a study of cytomegalovirus exposure and HLA in healthy donors. The CDR3 contains 13 residues. Deletions cut 2 bases from V and 4 bases from J, with 11 bases between. Germline CDR1 and CDR2: GTSNPN and SVGIG (reference sequence). 60 Vbeta and 13 Jbeta primers were used in PCR. Profiled with immunoSEQ multiplex PCR; TCRdb holds only in-frame clones, not every one. The table records 70,000 or so clones, around 80% of them present only once. V gene TRBV30 combines with J gene TRBJ1-1; maybe TRBD1 (6 bases). The sample was PBMCs. This clonotype originated in a man aged 18 to 35 in good health and CMV-seronegative. The CDR3 DNA follows: TGTGCCTGGAGTCCAGGGGATCTCACTGAAGCTTTCTTT. This codes for CAWSPGDLTEAFF.